This TCR beta chain comes out of a study of T cell changes during pregnancy in multiple sclerosis. This table comes from immunoSEQ multiplex PCR, and its TCRdb copy is limited to in-frame clones, with some not included. The top ten hold roughly 4.5% of the sample, which has 46,000 or so clones, 85% to 90% seen once. The clonotype comes from a female donor in good health, enrolled as a control in a pregnancy study. Material: peripheral blood, obtained in the second trimester of pregnancy.

CDR3 amino acids: CASRPSGGRFNEQFF. Written as DNA, the CDR3 is TGTGCCAGCAGGCCGTCAGGGGGGCGGTTCAATGAGCAGTTCTTC. This chain joins TRBV11-2 and TRBJ2-1; tentatively, D is TRBD1 (7 bases). The V end lost 6 bases, the J end lost 6 bases, and 18 bases lay between the germline ends. In germline, CDR1 is SGHAT, CDR2 FQNNGV. This CDR3 is built from 15 residues.